This T cell receptor beta chain was sequenced in a study of Tregs in tolerant kidney transplant recipients. As to this clone: As yet, its antigen is unknown.

Whole-study findings and limits: Few patients were studied, so findings need validation in larger groups. This study did not directly address biological reproducibility.

Profiled with immunoSEQ multiplex PCR; TCRdb holds only in-frame clones, not every one. The repertoire has tens of thousands of clones, about 92% of them found once; the top ten carry 4.7%. Between the trimmed V and J ends, which lost 0 bases and 2 bases, there was a span of 12 bases. Germline CDR1 SGHNT, CDR2 YYREEE (reference sequence). The CDR3 length is 15 residues. The receptor's source is a human donor in good health. The sample was CD8+ T cells from blood. This chain connects TRBV5-4 to TRBJ2-7; D unclear. CDR3 coding DNA: TGTGCCAGCAGCTTGGGTACAGCAAATACCTACGAGCAGTACTTC. This translates into CASSLGTANTYEQYF.